Following are 10 T cell receptor beta chains from one sample sequenced in a study of T cell clusters in autoimmune cytopenias. Multiplex touch-down PCR amplified TRB using TRB-A and TRB-B pools in one tube. TCRdb derives one entry per CDR3 protein from the multiplex PCR reads, leaving out DNA. This listing includes about 5,000 distinct CDR3 sequences. Each sample's input was 250 ng genomic DNA, 38,000 or so genome equivalents. The sample was also reused in another study, on T cell repertoires in aging, cancer and after chemotherapy.

Sequenced input: peripheral blood. The receptors here all came from a human donor with chronic lymphocytic leukemia. The donor label of this sample is uncertain.

This chain connects TRBV5-1 to TRBJ2-5. Germline loops: CDR1 SGHRS, CDR2 YFSETQ. CDR3 length: 13 residues. The CDR3 loop reads CASSLGEIETQYF.

This chain uses TRBV19 with TRBJ2-3; the TCRdb call, TRBD1, lacks DNA for checking. This CDR3 region has 15 residues. CDR1 is LNHDA, CDR2 SQIVND, per germline (reference sequence). The CDR3 reads CASSPLGQGADTQYF.

This clonotype is classed as medium-sized by frequency. This sequence joins TRBV13 and TRBJ1-4. In germline, CDR1 is PRHDT, CDR2 FYEKMQ (reference sequence). The CDR3 length is 16 residues. This CDR3 reads CASSSLREDPNEKLFF.

The chain combines TRBV6-5 with TRBJ1-6; TCRdb names TRBD1, which stays unverified in the absence of DNA. In germline, CDR1 is MNHEY, CDR2 SVGAGI. The CDR3 loop spans 17 amino acids. This CDR3 is CASSYSGFGQKYSPLHF.

The chain is built from TRBV5-6 and TRBJ2-2; no DNA is available, so the TRBD1 call from TCRdb remains unchecked. This CDR3 spans 16 amino acids. Germline V gene sequence: CDR1 SGHDT, CDR2 YYEEEE. The CDR3 sequence: CASSLVGGLATGELFF.

The genes are TRBV6-2 or TRBV6-3 and TRBJ1-1; TCRdb lists TRBD1, though no DNA is available to test this call. The germline V gene has CDR1 MNHEY and CDR2 SVGEGT. The CDR3 has 17 amino acids. The CDR3 sequence is CASSDRGQGSSYTEAFF.

This clonotype ranks as medium-sized in terms of frequency. The rearrangement joins TRBV5-4 to TRBJ2-3; the TRBD2 assignment by TCRdb is unverifiable without DNA. This CDR3 spans 17 amino acids. Looked up from germline, CDR1 is SGHNT and CDR2 is YYREEE (reference sequence). CDR3 protein: CASSLRSSGGRGDTQYF.

The chain uses TRBV7-9 and TRBJ1-5; the D call of TRBD1 rests on TCRdb alone, since no DNA is present to check it. Germline values: CDR1 SEHNR, CDR2 FQNEAQ (reference sequence). CDR3 length equals 15 residues. CDR3 amino acids: CASSSQGMGNQPQHF.

V and J are TRBV5-4 and TRBJ2-2; TCRdb's D call of TRBD1 is untestable without DNA. Germline V CDR1 and CDR2: SGHNT, YYREEE (reference sequence). The CDR3 contains 17 residues. CDR3 in amino acids: CASSSRQSGGAGGELFF.

The chain joins TRBV11-2 to TRBJ1-1; no DNA is available, so the TRBD1 call from TCRdb remains unchecked. The CDR3 has 13 residues. CDR1 and CDR2 from the germline V gene are SGHAT and FQNNGV. CDR3 sequence reads: CASSKDRSFEAFF.